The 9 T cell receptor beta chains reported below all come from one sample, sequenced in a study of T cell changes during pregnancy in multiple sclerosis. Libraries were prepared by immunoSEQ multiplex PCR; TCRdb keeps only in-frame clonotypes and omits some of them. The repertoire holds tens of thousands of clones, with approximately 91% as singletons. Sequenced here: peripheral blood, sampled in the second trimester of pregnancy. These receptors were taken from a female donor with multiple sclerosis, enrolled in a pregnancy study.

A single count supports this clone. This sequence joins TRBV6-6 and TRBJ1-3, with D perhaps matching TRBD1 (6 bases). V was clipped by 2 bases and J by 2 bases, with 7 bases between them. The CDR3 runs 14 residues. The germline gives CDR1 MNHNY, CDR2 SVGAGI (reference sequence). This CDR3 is CASSYAGAGNTIYF. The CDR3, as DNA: TGTGCCAGCAGTTACGCAGGGGCTGGAAACACCATATATTTT.

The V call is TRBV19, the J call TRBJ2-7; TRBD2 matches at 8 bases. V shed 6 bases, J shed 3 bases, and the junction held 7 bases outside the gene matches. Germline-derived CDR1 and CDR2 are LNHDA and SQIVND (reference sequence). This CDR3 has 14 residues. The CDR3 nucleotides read TGTGCCAGTAGCAGGCCGGGGGGGGTCTACGAGCAGTACTTC. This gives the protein CASSRPGGVYEQYF.

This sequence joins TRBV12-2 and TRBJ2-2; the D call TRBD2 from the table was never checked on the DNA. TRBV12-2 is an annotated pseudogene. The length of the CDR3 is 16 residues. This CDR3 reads CASRLALAGGTGELFF. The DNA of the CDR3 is TGTGCAAGTCGCTTAGCTCTGGCGGGGGGGACCGGGGAGCTGTTTTTT.

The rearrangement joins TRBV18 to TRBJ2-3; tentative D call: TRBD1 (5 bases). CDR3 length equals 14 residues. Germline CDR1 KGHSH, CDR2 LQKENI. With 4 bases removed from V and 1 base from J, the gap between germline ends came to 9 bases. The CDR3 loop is CASSLSTGTDTQYF. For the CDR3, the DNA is TGTGCCAGCTCACTTTCGACAGGCACAGATACGCAGTATTTT.

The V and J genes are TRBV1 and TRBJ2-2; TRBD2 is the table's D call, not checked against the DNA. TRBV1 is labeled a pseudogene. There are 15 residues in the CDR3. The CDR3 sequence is CTSSLAGVNTGELFF. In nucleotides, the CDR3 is TGCACCAGCAGCCTAGCGGGGGTGAACACCGGGGAGCTGTTTTTT.

The DNA for the CDR3 is TGTGCCAGCAGTTTATCCCGGGTGTACGAGCAGTACTTC. The encoded protein is CASSLSRVYEQYF. The genes are TRBV27 and TRBJ2-7; D is undetermined. Trimming cost V 0 bases and J 4 bases, with 7 bases left between them. This CDR3 spans 13 amino acids. Germline assignment: CDR1 MNHEY and CDR2 SMNVEV (reference sequence).

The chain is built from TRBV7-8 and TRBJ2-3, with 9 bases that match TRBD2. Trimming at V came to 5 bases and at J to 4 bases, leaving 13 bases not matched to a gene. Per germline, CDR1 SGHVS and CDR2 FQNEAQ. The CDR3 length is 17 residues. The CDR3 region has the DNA TGTGCCAGCAGCCCTCCCCCTTTTCTAGCGGGGCCAGATACGCAGTATTTT. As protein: CASSPPPFLAGPDTQYF.

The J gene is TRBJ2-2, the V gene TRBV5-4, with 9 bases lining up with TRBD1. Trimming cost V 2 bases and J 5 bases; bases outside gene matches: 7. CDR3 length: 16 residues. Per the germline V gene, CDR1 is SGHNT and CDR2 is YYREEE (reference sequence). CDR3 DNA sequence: TGTGCCAGCAGCTTTGAACGACAGGGGGATACCGGGGAGCTGTTTTTT. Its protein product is CASSFERQGDTGELFF.

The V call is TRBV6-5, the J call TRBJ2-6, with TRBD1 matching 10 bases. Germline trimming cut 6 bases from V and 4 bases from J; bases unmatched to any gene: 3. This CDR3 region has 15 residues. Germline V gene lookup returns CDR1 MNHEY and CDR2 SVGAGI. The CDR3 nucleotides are TGTGCCAGCAGCGACAGGGGGCGAGGGGCCAACGTCCTGACTTTC. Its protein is CASSDRGRGANVLTF.